These 7 T cell receptor beta chains were sequenced from one sample in a study of cytomegalovirus exposure and HLA in healthy donors. 13 Jbeta primers and 60 Vbeta primers were used for the PCR. TCRdb's table, derived via immunoSEQ multiplex PCR, lists solely in-frame clones and lacks some. The sample shows 130,000 or so clones, just under 85% of them seen only once. Sequencing used PBMCs. These receptors all stem from a woman aged 40 to 50 in good health and CMV-seronegative.

This clone was detected only a few times. This chain connects TRBV28 to TRBJ1-1; 7 bases map to TRBD1. The CDR3 sequence is 18 residues long. Germline CDR1 and CDR2: MDHEN and SYDVKM. Germline trimming cut 2 bases from V and 4 bases from J; bases unmatched to any gene: 16. The CDR3 is CASSLQTGLGKTGTEAFF. The CDR3 nucleotides read TGTGCCAGCAGTTTACAGACAGGGTTGGGGAAAACGGGCACTGAAGCTTTCTTT.

As regards this clone: Likely a read error: the CDR3 ends without its conserved phenylalanine or tryptophan. The chain has TRBV14 and TRBJ2-3; D not certain. The germline V gene encodes CDR1 SGHDN and CDR2 FVKESK. Deletions cut 4 bases from V and 5 bases from J, with 7 bases between. The CDR3 consists of 12 residues. The CDR3 is CASSPTGDTQYY. The DNA of the CDR3 is TGTGCCAGCAGCCCCACGGGAGATACGCAGTATTAT.

The chain joins TRBV28 to TRBJ1-2; 8 bases are shared with TRBD1. The CDR3 length is 17 residues. Germline CDR1 reads MDHEN; CDR2 reads SYDVKM. Trimming at V came to 6 bases and at J to 1 base, leaving 13 bases not matched to a gene. As DNA, the CDR3 is TGTGCCAGCAGACTCCCTTCAGGGACAGGCCTTAACTATGGCTACACCTTC. Translation gives CASRLPSGTGLNYGYTF.

The V and J genes are TRBV6-5 and TRBJ1-1; a weak D match, TRBD1 (6 bases). V was clipped by 1 base and J by 1 base, with 10 bases between them. The CDR3 covers 15 residues. Germline CDR1 MNHEY, CDR2 SVGAGI. The CDR3 region has the DNA TGTGCCAGCAGTTACTGGGGGGGGGCGAACACTGAAGCTTTCTTT. Translated: CASSYWGGANTEAFF.

CDR3 nucleotide sequence: TGTGCCAGCAGTGAAGGACTAGCGGGAAGCGAGCAGTACTTC. The encoded protein is CASSEGLAGSEQYF. The chain is built from TRBV2 and TRBJ2-7; 11 bases map to TRBD2. In germline, CDR1 is SNHLY, CDR2 FYNNEI. This CDR3 comprises 14 residues. V lost 1 base and J lost 6; bases outside the gene matches: 2.

This clone was seen once. The rearrangement uses TRBV28 and TRBJ1-4; D is perhaps TRBD1 (5 bases). This CDR3 has 16 amino acids. Per the germline V gene, CDR1 is MDHEN and CDR2 is SYDVKM. Trimming left V 1 base short and J 5 bases short, with 14 bases between. In DNA, the CDR3 is TGTGCCAGCAGTTTATCCTTCGACAGCTTAAATGAAAAACTGTTTTTT. This encodes CASSLSFDSLNEKLFF.

V is TRBV4-2 and J is TRBJ2-3; 7 bases align to TRBD2. The CDR3 contains 18 residues. Unmatched junction bases numbered 15, after V lost 1 base and J lost 5 bases. Germline V gene lookup returns CDR1 LGHNA and CDR2 YNFKEQ. The chain's CDR3 is CASSQGRAGSYRGDTQYF. CDR3 sequence (DNA): TGTGCCAGCAGCCAAGGTCGAGCGGGGAGTTATCGTGGAGATACGCAGTATTTT.